Listed below are T cell receptor beta chains from one sample, sequenced in a study of blood T cell repertoires in COVID-19. Using immunoSEQ multiplex PCR, the repertoire was profiled, and TCRdb retains in-frame clones only, with some absent. The table records about 300,000 clones, around 89% of them present only once. The sample was peripheral blood. The receptors stem from a woman aged 25 to 39 who had recovered from COVID-19. Both conserved end residues are part of each CDR3. The D gene is left open where the match is weak. Clone size is shown for a subset of rows, as once, few, many or a class of expanded clone.

clone size | D gene | J gene | V gene | CDR3 protein | CDR3 DNA
- | - | TRBJ1-5 | TRBV6-5 | CATSGLGGNQPQHF | TGTGCCACCTCGGGACTCGGAGGCAATCAGCCCCAGCATTTT
- | TRBD2 | TRBJ2-4 | TRBV28 | CASSFGAGGPGNIQYF | TGTGCCAGCAGTTTCGGTGCGGGGGGCCCAGGAAACATTCAGTACTTC
- | TRBD1 | TRBJ1-1 | TRBV7-9 | CASSFEGTGVGNTEAFF | TGTGCCAGCAGCTTTGAGGGGACAGGGGTAGGGAACACTGAAGCTTTCTTT
many | TRBD2 | TRBJ2-7 | TRBV28 | CASSIFGGAYEQYF | TGTGCCAGCAGTATATTCGGGGGGGCCTACGAGCAGTACTTC
- | - | TRBJ1-1 | TRBV30 | CAWTEGTEAFF | TGTGCCTGGACAGAGGGCACTGAAGCTTTCTTT
- | - | TRBJ2-7 | TRBV19 | CASSVTGGGTYEQYF | TGTGCCAGTAGTGTGACAGGTGGGGGTACCTACGAGCAGTACTTC
few | TRBD2 | TRBJ2-5 | TRBV2 | CASTEGGETQYF | TGTGCCAGCACGGAGGGAGGGGAGACCCAGTACTTC
- | - | TRBJ1-3 | TRBV6-1 | CASSEQGSSGNTIYF | TGTGCCAGCAGTGAACAGGGGAGCTCTGGAAACACCATATATTTT
- | TRBD2 | TRBJ2-1 | TRBV24-1 | CATSDLMGGGASNEQFF | TGTGCCACCAGTGATTTGATGGGCGGGGGGGCAAGCAATGAGCAGTTCTTC
- | - | TRBJ1-1 | TRBV30 | CAWSVLGTEAFF | TGTGCCTGGAGTGTACTCGGGACTGAAGCTTTCTTT
- | TRBD1 | TRBJ1-2 | TRBV5-5 | CASSYGQGAGGYTF | TGTGCCAGCAGCTATGGACAGGGAGCGGGGGGCTACACCTTC